One and the same sample provided the 19 T cell receptor beta chains below, sequenced in a study of blood T cell repertoires in COVID-19 (TCRdb year 2020). Receptor libraries were prepared by the immunoSEQ multiplex PCR assay. Not all clones reach the TCRdb copy of this immuneACCESS table, which keeps in-frame sequences only. Checked studies attribute under half of the gap to unresolved V genes and leave the rest unexplained. A total of roughly 79,000 clones appear in this sample, 87% of them only once. The ten largest clones add up to about 5.3% of the sample. Sequenced material: peripheral blood. The receptors derive from a woman older than 75 with active or convalescent COVID-19.

The chain combines TRBV11-2 with TRBJ2-7; 8 bases are a match to TRBD2. The V and J ends lost 6 bases and 6 bases, in that order; junction bases with no gene match: 10. Germline V gives CDR1 SGHAT, CDR2 FQNNGV. The CDR3 totals 14 residues. The CDR3 nucleotides read TGTGCCAGCAGTCGACCGGGAGGGCCAATCGAGCAGTACTTC. Protein: CASSRPGGPIEQYF.

This clone has a handful of counts. The genes are TRBV7-2 and TRBJ1-6; the match to TRBD1 covers 10 bases. CDR3 length equals 15 residues. The trim removed 5 bases at V and 7 bases at J, leaving 5 bases unmatched. The germline CDR1 and CDR2 sequences are SGHTA and FQGNSA. CDR3 bases: TGTGCCAGCAGCGGGGGGGACAGGGGCAATTCACCCCTCCACTTT. Translated, it gives CASSGGDRGNSPLHF. Full variable domain (remainder filled in from reference TRBV7-2 and TRBJ1-6): GAGVSQSPSNKVTEKGKDVELRCDPISGHTALYWYRQSLGQGLEFLIYFQGNSAPDKSGLPSDRFSAERTGGSVSTLTIQRTQQEDSAVYLCASSGGDRGNSPLHFGNGTRLTVT.

This sequence joins TRBV9 and TRBJ2-1; a weak D match, TRBD2 (6 bases). Germline V gene sequence: CDR1 SGDLS, CDR2 YYNGEE. This CDR3 comprises 13 residues. Between the trimmed V and J ends, which lost 4 bases and 7 bases, there was a span of 12 bases. The CDR3 reads CASSFRLVNEQFF. DNA for the CDR3: TGTGCCAGCAGCTTCCGACTAGTGAATGAGCAGTTCTTC.

This rearrangement joins TRBV6-5 to TRBJ1-3; 7 nucleotides match TRBD1. This CDR3 region has 15 residues. Germline assignment: CDR1 MNHEY and CDR2 SVGAGI. Trimming cost V 6 bases and J 0 bases; bases outside gene matches: 5. This CDR3 reads CASRQGLSSGNTIYF. The DNA of the CDR3 is TGTGCCAGCAGACAGGGGCTCAGCTCTGGAAACACCATATATTTT.

This chain connects TRBV11-2 to TRBJ2-3, with a possible D match to TRBD2 (6 bases). This CDR3 contains 16 residues. The germline gives CDR1 SGHAT, CDR2 FQNNGV. With 1 base removed from V and 2 bases from J, the gap between germline ends came to 13 bases. As DNA, the CDR3 is TGTGCCAGCAGCTTAGGTGCGGGGAGATACACAGATACGCAGTATTTT. As protein: CASSLGAGRYTDTQYF.

This clone was seen a handful of times. V is TRBV19 and J is TRBJ1-6; 7 bases align to TRBD1. CDR3 length: 16 residues. The germline CDR1 and CDR2 sequences are LNHDA and SQIVND (reference sequence). V shed 5 bases, J shed 7 bases, and the junction held 11 bases outside the gene matches. The DNA for the CDR3 is TGTGCCAGTAGTTCGATAACAGGGGTACGAAATTCACCCCTCCACTTT. This encodes CASSSITGVRNSPLHF.

The chain is built from TRBV5-4 and TRBJ2-7; 7 nucleotides agree with TRBD1. There are 14 residues in the CDR3. The V and J ends lost 6 bases and 0 bases, in that order; junction bases with no gene match: 6. Germline V gene sequence: CDR1 SGHNT, CDR2 YYREEE (reference sequence). CDR3 sequence (DNA): TGTGCCAGCAAGGACAGGCCGAGCTCCTACGAGCAGTACTTC. Translating gives CASKDRPSSYEQYF.

The chain uses TRBV5-1 and TRBJ1-5; D call uncertain. The length of the CDR3 is 15 residues. CDR1 is SGHRS and CDR2 is YFSETQ in the germline V gene. Trimming pared 0 bases from V and 3 bases from J, leaving 10 bases between. The CDR3 loop is CASSLEPGYNQPQHF. DNA for the CDR3: TGCGCCAGCAGCTTGGAACCCGGGTACAATCAGCCCCAGCATTTT.

The chain carries TRBV12-3 or TRBV12-4 and TRBJ1-4; possibly TRBD1 for D (6 bases). Trimming pared 5 bases from V and 11 bases from J, leaving 15 bases between. The CDR3 totals 13 residues. The CDR3 spells CASSRTESVKLFF. Here the CDR3 DNA reads TGTGCCAGCAGTAGGACAGAGTCTGTGAAACTGTTTTTT.

The chain couples TRBV6-5 to TRBJ2-3, with 10 bases identical to TRBD2. V dropped 2 bases and J dropped 4; count of bases not matched to a gene: 6. Germline values: CDR1 MNHEY, CDR2 SVGAGI. The CDR3 contains 16 residues. CDR3 nucleotides: TGTGCCAGCAGTTACGGGTCTAGCGGGGGCGCAGATACGCAGTATTTT. Its protein is CASSYGSSGGADTQYF.

The chain recombines TRBV7-2 with TRBJ2-7; tentative D call: TRBD1 (6 bases). The CDR3 consists of 14 residues. V lost 4 bases, J lost 1 base, and 11 bases lay in between. Germline CDR1 and CDR2: SGHTA and FQGNSA. DNA of the CDR3: TGTGCCAGCAGCTCGGCGACAGGATCCTACGAGCAGTACTTC. It translates to CASSSATGSYEQYF.

The chain is built from TRBV5-1 and TRBJ1-4; possible D gene TRBD1, 6 bases. In germline, CDR1 is SGHRS, CDR2 YFSETQ. The V gene lost 4 bases and the J gene lost 7 bases, with 17 bases spanning the gap. CDR3 length equals 15 residues. The CDR3 DNA reads TGCGCCAGCAGCCCTCTCCCCGGACAGCTTGAAAAACTGTTTTTT. Amino acid sequence: CASSPLPGQLEKLFF.

This clone has only a few counts. The chain couples TRBV4-3 to TRBJ2-4; TRBD2 matches 10 bases. J was trimmed by 0 bases and V by 0 bases; bases with no gene match: 8. This CDR3 region has 19 residues. CDR1 LGHNA and CDR2 YSLEER come from the germline V gene. CDR3 sequence reads: CASSQDPSGGALAKNIQYF. The CDR3 coding sequence is TGCGCCAGCAGCCAAGATCCCAGCGGGGGGGCTCTAGCCAAAAACATTCAGTACTTC.

This clone was found a few times. The chain combines TRBV6-5 with TRBJ2-1; TRBD2 matches 11 bases. The CDR3 contains 15 residues. The V gene's germline CDR1 is MNHEY and CDR2 SVGAGI. The V and J ends lost 6 bases and 6 bases, in that order; junction bases with no gene match: 7. CDR3 nucleotides: TGTGCCAGCAGCCGCGACCTAGCGGGAGGCAATGAGCAGTTCTTC. This gives the protein CASSRDLAGGNEQFF.

The chain combines TRBV28 with TRBJ1-2, with 7 bases matching TRBD1. Trimming removed 6 bases from V and 5 bases from J; junction bases left unmatched: 6. Germline V CDR1 and CDR2: MDHEN, SYDVKM. The CDR3 consists of 13 residues. This CDR3 reads CASRTGTEYGYTF. CDR3 bases: TGTGCCAGCAGGACCGGGACAGAGTATGGCTACACCTTC.

This chain joins TRBV2 and TRBJ2-3; 8 bases agree with TRBD2. With 3 bases clipped from V and 8 bases from J, the junction kept 10 bases outside the gene matches. CDR3 length: 15 residues. Germline V gene data show CDR1 as SNHLY and CDR2 as FYNNEI. CDR3 nucleotide sequence: TGTGCCAGCAGTGATTCGGGAGGGGGTCGTGGTACGCAGTATTTT. The encoded protein is CASSDSGGGRGTQYF.

The V gene is TRBV6-5, the J gene TRBJ2-1, with a weak D call TRBD2 (5 bases). The germline V gene has CDR1 MNHEY and CDR2 SVGAGI. The V gene lost 5 bases and the J gene lost 2 bases, with 10 bases spanning the gap. CDR3 size: 14 residues. The CDR3 DNA is TGTGCCAGCAGTATAGCGAGCCCCTACAATGAGCAGTTCTTC. It translates to CASSIASPYNEQFF.

This sequence joins TRBV5-1 and TRBJ2-1; 7 bases map to TRBD2. V shed 7 bases, J shed 4 bases, and the junction held 8 bases outside the gene matches. The V gene's germline CDR1 is SGHRS and CDR2 YFSETQ. This CDR3 region has 14 residues. CDR3 region: CASSGGGGYNEQFF. In DNA, the CDR3 is TGCGCCAGCTCGGGGGGAGGAGGGTACAATGAGCAGTTCTTC.

The chain links TRBV30 to TRBJ2-7, with 9 bases fitting TRBD1. Germline V CDR1 and CDR2: GTSNPN, SVGIG (reference sequence). V was clipped by 2 bases and J by 2 bases; unmatched bases: 10. This CDR3 spans 16 amino acids. As DNA, the CDR3 is TGTGCCTGGAGTAAGGACAGGGGAGGACGCCCCTACGAGCAGTACTTC. Translating gives CAWSKDRGGRPYEQYF.